Presented here are 8 T cell receptor beta chains from one specimen sequenced in a study of T cell responses to AZD1222 COVID-19 vaccine. The repertoire was sequenced with immunoSEQ multiplex PCR; TCRdb's copy has only in-frame clones and lacks some. This sample has 120,000 or so clones; about 90% occur once, and the top ten carry 15%. The sequencing here drew on peripheral blood, taken 28 days after the second AZD1222 dose. The origin of the receptors is an adult who received the AZD1222 COVID-19 vaccine.

The gene calls are TRBV6-5 and TRBJ2-2, with 14 bases matching TRBD2. J lost 7 bases, V lost 2 bases, and 3 bases had no gene match. The CDR3 loop spans 16 amino acids. The germline gives CDR1 MNHEY, CDR2 SVGAGI. CDR3 in DNA: TGTGCCAGCAGTTACCCTGGGACTAGCGGGGGCGGGGAGCTGTTTTTT. Amino acids: CASSYPGTSGGGELFF.

This clone was found a few times. The rearrangement links TRBV14 to TRBJ1-1; D might be TRBD1 (5 bases). V was clipped by 0 bases and J by 1 base, with 9 bases between them. Germline loops: CDR1 SGHDN, CDR2 FVKESK. The CDR3 length is 15 residues. For the CDR3, the DNA is TGTGCCAGCAGCCAAGACGGGGCCCGGAACACTGAAGCTTTCTTT. Protein sequence: CASSQDGARNTEAFF.

The rearrangement uses TRBV3-1 (or the pseudogene TRBV3-2) and TRBJ2-1, with D perhaps TRBD1 or TRBD2 (5 bases each). Germline V gene lookup returns CDR1 LGHDT and CDR2 YNNKEL (reference sequence). V lost 4 bases to trimming and J lost 0 bases, with 16 bases between them. The CDR3 has 17 amino acids. CDR3 DNA: TGTGCCAGCAGCCCAGGGATCCGAGGGAGCTCCTACAATGAGCAGTTCTTC. Translated, it gives CASSPGIRGSSYNEQFF.

The V call is TRBV28, the J call TRBJ2-7, with D maybe TRBD2 (7 bases). The germline CDR1 and CDR2 sequences are MDHEN and SYDVKM. V was clipped by 10 bases and J by 0 bases, with 19 bases between them. The CDR3 is 15 residues long. CDR3 in amino acids: CATCGGGILSYEQYF. DNA of the CDR3: TGTGCCACTTGTGGGGGGGGCATTCTCTCCTACGAGCAGTACTTC.

The J gene is TRBJ1-3, the V gene TRBV27; no definite D call. This CDR3 contains 13 residues. Germline V gene sequence: CDR1 MNHEY, CDR2 SMNVEV (reference sequence). Trimming pared 4 bases from V and 3 bases from J, leaving 7 bases between. For the CDR3, the DNA is TGTGCCAGCAGTTGGGCAGGTGGAAACACCATATATTTT. It is translated as CASSWAGGNTIYF.

This clone has a handful of counts. The chain uses TRBV10-1 and TRBJ2-2; 8 positions match TRBD2. Trimming removed 2 bases from V and 4 bases from J; junction bases left unmatched: 6. Germline V gene lookup returns CDR1 WNHNN and CDR2 SYGVQD (reference sequence). CDR3 length: 16 amino acids. The CDR3 DNA sequence: TGCGCCAGCAGTGAGGTCAGCGGGAGCGCCACCGGGGAGCTGTTTTTT. Translation gives CASSEVSGSATGELFF.

The gene calls are TRBV3-1 (or the pseudogene TRBV3-2) and TRBJ2-1; no firm D call. Germline-derived CDR1 and CDR2 are LGHDT and YNNKEL (reference sequence). V lost 4 bases to trimming and J lost 9 bases, with 13 bases between them. The CDR3 is 13 residues long. The CDR3 protein is CASSLPPRGEQFF. In nucleotides, the CDR3 is TGTGCCAGCAGCCTCCCACCCCGAGGTGAGCAGTTCTTC.

The V call is TRBV2, the J call TRBJ1-1; no reliable D call. V gave up 0 bases and J gave up 0 bases, with 8 bases separating them. Germline CDR1 is SNHLY and CDR2 is FYNNEI. This CDR3 has 15 amino acids. Here the CDR3 reads CASSEAWFMNTEAFF. The CDR3, as DNA: TGTGCCAGCAGTGAAGCGTGGTTCATGAACACTGAAGCTTTCTTT.